This T cell receptor beta chain stems from a study of cytomegalovirus exposure and HLA in healthy donors. For the study at large: Drawn from HLA-typed donors, tens of millions of unique TCRs were held in an early data release.

Amplification used 60 Vbeta primers and 13 Jbeta primers. Assay: immunoSEQ multiplex PCR; the TCRdb copy retains only in-frame clones and omits some. The sample has 100,000 to 150,000 clones, about 10% seen once. This CDR3 contains 15 residues. The V gene end was trimmed by 6 bases and the J gene end by 4 bases; junction bases not matched to a gene: 10. Germline-derived CDR1 and CDR2 are MRHNA and SNTAGT. With respect to this clone: Its target is not known.

Study-wide findings and caveats: Common viral pathogens seemed, in a later analysis, to connect with several of the most significant clusters. Most TCR sequences showed up rarely, but some public TCRs showed up in many donors.

The clonotype was recovered from a woman between 18 and 29 years old in good health and CMV-seropositive. Material: PBMCs. The V call is TRBV6-4, the J call TRBJ1-2; TRBD1 matches 8 bases. In DNA, the CDR3 is TGTGCCAGCAGCCCCGGGACAGGTACACCCTATGGCTACACCTTC. Its translation is CASSPGTGTPYGYTF.